The 28 T cell receptor beta chains given below trace back to one sample, sequenced in a study of blood T cells in healthy people across ages. Through a sample-barcoded 5' primer and a J-beta primer mix, a second PCR was run for roughly 7 to 11 cycles. TCRdb re-derived calls from the 5' RACE reads in MiXCR, one entry per CDR3 protein. The table includes some 1 million distinct CDR3 sequences, roughly 45% detected once. Sequencing was done on a sample of blood. These receptors all stem from a woman aged 55-69 years in good health.

The chain has TRBV6-5 and TRBJ2-1; 7 nucleotides align to TRBD2. The germline V gene encodes CDR1 MNHEY and CDR2 SVGAGI. This CDR3 comprises 14 residues. The ends lost 4 bases at V and 9 bases at J; junction bases unmatched: 9. CDR3 DNA sequence: TGTGCCAGCAGTTTTTGGCGGGAGAACGGTGAGCAGTTCTTC. Its translation is CASSFWRENGEQFF.

This clonotype was seen just once. The chain joins TRBV15 to TRBJ2-3, with D hard to call. The ends were cut back, 0 bases at V and 8 bases at J, with 12 bases in the middle. The CDR3 sequence is 14 residues long. CDR1 LNHNV and CDR2 YYDKDF come from the germline V gene (reference sequence). CDR3 residues: CATSRDGSAGTQYF. In nucleotides, the CDR3 is TGTGCCACCAGCAGAGATGGTAGTGCAGGTACGCAGTATTTT.

V is TRBV5-1 and J is TRBJ2-3; TRBD2 agrees at 9 bases. V was clipped by 2 bases and J by 1 base; unmatched bases: 5. The CDR3 runs 16 residues. Per the germline V gene, CDR1 is SGHRS and CDR2 is YFSETQ. The DNA for the CDR3 is TGCGCCAGCAGCTTAATTAGCGGGAGAGGCACAGATACGCAGTATTTT. This encodes CASSLISGRGTDTQYF.

This clonotype appeared a single time. The CDR3 sequence is CASSDTWEAGYTF. DNA for the CDR3: TGTGCCAGCAGTGACACCTGGGAAGCCGGCTACACCTTC. V and J are TRBV6-2 or TRBV6-3 and TRBJ1-2; D uncertain. V lost 5 bases, J lost 8 bases, and 15 bases lay in between. Germline V gives CDR1 MNHEY, CDR2 SVGEGT. This CDR3 is 13 amino acids long.

This clonotype turned up a few times. The chain couples TRBV5-1 to TRBJ2-1; weak D call: TRBD2 (6 bases). This CDR3 is 16 amino acids long. Trimming left V 0 bases short and J 6 bases short, with 16 bases between. Germline V lookup: CDR1 SGHRS, CDR2 YFSETQ. CDR3 loop: CASSLAGTGSINEQFF. DNA of the CDR3: TGCGCCAGCAGCTTGGCCGGGACTGGGAGTATCAATGAGCAGTTCTTC.

About this clonotype itself: Sequence at one end of the junction differs from germline and may be a read error. The chain couples TRBV4-3 to TRBJ2-3; a possible D gene is TRBD1 (5 bases). Per the germline V gene, CDR1 is LGHNA and CDR2 is YSLEER. This CDR3 contains 17 residues. CDR3 coding DNA: TGCGCCAGCAGCCAAGATCCCAAGCAGGTATACACAGGTACGCAGTATTTT. Its protein product is CASSQDPKQVYTGTQYF.

The V call is TRBV4-2, the J call TRBJ2-1; D is unresolved. The tail of the sequence fits TRBJ2-7 better, so the J call may be wrong. Germline-derived CDR1 and CDR2 are LGHNA and YNFKEQ. The CDR3 contains 16 residues. The CDR3 bases are TGTGCCAGCAGCCAAGAGACCCGTCCCTCCTACAATGAGCAGTACTTC. Its translation is CASSQETRPSYNEQYF.

This clonotype was recorded a few times. This chain links TRBV25-1 with TRBJ1-1, with 11 nucleotides matching TRBD1. CDR3 length equals 14 residues. Germline V gene data show CDR1 as MGHDK and CDR2 as SYGVNS. The V and J ends lost 2 bases and 9 bases, in that order; junction bases with no gene match: 5. The CDR3 here is CASSEDGTGGKAFF. The CDR3 DNA sequence: TGTGCCAGCAGTGAAGACGGGACAGGGGGGAAAGCTTTCTTT. The variable domain in full, completed from reference TRBV25-1 and TRBJ1-1, reads EADIYQTPRYLVIGTGKKITLECSQTMGHDKMYWYQQDPGMELHLIHYSYGVNSTEKGDLSSESTVSRIRTEHFPLTLESARPSHTSQYLCASSEDGTGGKAFFGQGTRLTVV.

Here the CDR3 DNA reads TGCAGTGCTAGAGGGGGGCAGGCTCCAGGGGCCCAGTACTTC. This sequence encodes CSARGGQAPGAQYF. The chain couples TRBV20-1 to TRBJ2-4; the D gene is possibly TRBD1 (6 bases). Deletions cut 1 base from V and 13 bases from J, with 20 bases between. The CDR3 sequence is 14 residues long. Germline V gene data show CDR1 as DFQATT and CDR2 as SNEGSKA (reference sequence).

The chain carries TRBV20-1 and TRBJ1-6; the match to TRBD1 covers 7 bases. CDR1 and CDR2 (germline): DFQATT, SNEGSKA (reference sequence). This CDR3 region has 16 residues. With V trimmed by 1 base and J by 4 bases, 7 bases remained unmatched. The CDR3 reads CSARAGDSLYNSPLHF. Here the CDR3 DNA reads TGCAGTGCTAGAGCGGGGGACAGCTTATATAATTCACCCCTCCACTTT.

This chain joins TRBV5-4 and TRBJ2-3; 9 bases map to TRBD1. The V segment lost 4 bases and the J segment 4 bases; nucleotides outside the gene matches: 10. The CDR3 contains 16 residues. Germline V gene sequence: CDR1 SGHNT, CDR2 YYREEE (reference sequence). Written as DNA, the CDR3 is TGTGCCAGCAGCCTTAAGAGACAGGGGGTGGCAGATACGCAGTATTTT. Translation: CASSLKRQGVADTQYF.

The V gene is TRBV7-9, the J gene TRBJ2-1, with D perhaps TRBD2 (6 bases). The ends were cut back, 5 bases at V and 8 bases at J, with 13 bases in the middle. The CDR3 runs to 13 residues. The germline gives CDR1 SEHNR, CDR2 FQNEAQ (reference sequence). The CDR3 DNA is TGTGCCAGCAGCACAACTAGCTCCGATGAGCAGTTCTTC. It codes for CASSTTSSDEQFF.

The J gene is TRBJ2-1, the V gene TRBV20-1; tentatively, D is TRBD2 (5 bases). This CDR3 contains 15 residues. Trimming took off 3 bases at V and 0 bases at J, with 12 bases between the two ends. Per the germline V gene, CDR1 is DFQATT and CDR2 is SNEGSKA (reference sequence). CDR3 sequence reads: CSASALDSSYNEQFF. Here the CDR3 DNA reads TGCAGTGCTAGTGCACTGGACTCCTCCTACAATGAGCAGTTCTTC.

This sequence joins TRBV29-1 and TRBJ1-5; possibly TRBD1 for D (5 bases). CDR1 is SQVTM and CDR2 is ANQGSEA in the germline V gene. CDR3 length: 13 amino acids. Trimming shortened V by 5 bases and J by 1 base, and 9 bases separated the two germline ends. The CDR3 protein is CSVSDSSNQPQHF. The CDR3 DNA reads as TGCAGCGTTTCCGACAGCAGCAATCAGCCCCAGCATTTT. Drawing the rest from reference TRBV29-1 and TRBJ1-5, the complete variable domain is SAVISQKPSRDICQRGTSLTIQCQVDSQVTMMFWYRQQPGQSLTLIATANQGSEATYESGFVIDKFPISRPNLTFSTLTVSNMSPEDSSIYLCSVSDSSNQPQHFGDGTRLSIL.

The chain uses TRBV6-5 and TRBJ2-1; 9 bases map to TRBD2. This CDR3 region has 15 residues. V was pared by 4 bases and J by 3 bases, with 4 bases of the junction left unmatched. Germline CDR1 is MNHEY and CDR2 is SVGAGI. The CDR3 DNA reads TGTGCCAGCAGTTGGTCTAGCGGGAACTACAATGAGCAGTTCTTC. Its protein product is CASSWSSGNYNEQFF.

In this sample, this clonotype turned up many times. The V and J genes are TRBV2 and TRBJ2-3; TRBD1 matches 7 bases. Germline CDR1 is SNHLY and CDR2 is FYNNEI. This CDR3 contains 13 residues. The V and J ends lost 6 bases and 1 base, in that order; junction bases with no gene match: 1. The CDR3 reads CASRGTGTDTQYF. In DNA, the CDR3 is TGTGCCAGCAGGGGGACAGGCACAGATACGCAGTATTTT.

The CDR3 nucleotides are TGCAGTGCTGAAGGACTAGCGGGCTCCTACGAGCAGTACTTC. Protein: CSAEGLAGSYEQYF. This chain connects TRBV20-1 to TRBJ2-7; 11 bases align to TRBD2. The CDR3 is made up of 14 amino acids. The germline V gene encodes CDR1 DFQATT and CDR2 SNEGSKA (reference sequence). J lost 0 bases, V lost 5 bases, and 3 bases had no gene match.

The rearrangement joins TRBV10-3 to TRBJ2-3; possible D gene TRBD2, 6 bases. Trimming stripped 0 bases from V and 5 bases from J, with 9 bases between. Germline CDR1 ENHRY, CDR2 SYGVKD. The CDR3 is made up of 14 amino acids. In nucleotides, the CDR3 is TGTGCCATCAGTGAGTCGGGCGGGGAAGATACGCAGTATTTT. It specifies CAISESGGEDTQYF.

The chain is built from TRBV27 and TRBJ2-7; 11 bases match TRBD2. The CDR3 spans 14 residues. CDR1 and CDR2 (germline): MNHEY, SMNVEV (reference sequence). Germline trimming cut 10 bases from V and 5 bases from J; bases unmatched to any gene: 10. CDR3: CATHYSGRAHEQYF. CDR3 bases: TGTGCCACCCACTATAGCGGGAGGGCCCACGAGCAGTACTTC.

This clonotype appeared once. This chain joins TRBV12-3 or TRBV12-4 and TRBJ2-4; no clear D gene. The DNA end is a closer match to TRBJ2-7, so the J assignment may be wrong. The CDR3 has 13 residues. The CDR3 DNA reads as TGTGCCAGCAGTGTAACCCGAGACGGCGAGCAGTACTTC. The encoded protein is CASSVTRDGEQYF.

This clonotype was recorded only once. The chain joins TRBV13 to TRBJ1-6; D unclear. The V and J ends lost 5 bases and 9 bases respectively, with 20 bases between them. Per germline, CDR1 PRHDT and CDR2 FYEKMQ (reference sequence). The CDR3 runs 16 residues. CDR3: CASSVVRTEAFSPLHF. CDR3 bases: TGTGCCAGCAGCGTAGTGAGGACTGAAGCGTTTTCACCCCTCCACTTT.

This clonotype has just a few counts. The chain links TRBV29-1 to TRBJ2-3; TRBD2 is a possible D gene (5 bases). This CDR3 comprises 15 residues. The V gene lost 1 base and the J gene lost 2 bases, with 13 bases spanning the gap. The germline gives CDR1 SQVTM, CDR2 ANQGSEA. The CDR3 sequence: CSVEALAPITDTQYF. In DNA, the CDR3 is TGCAGCGTTGAAGCCCTAGCACCTATCACAGATACGCAGTATTTT.

This clonotype was found a few times. The chain joins TRBV15 to TRBJ2-7; no firm D call. Germline CDR1 and CDR2: LNHNV and YYDKDF (reference sequence). Between the trimmed V and J ends, which lost 3 bases and 5 bases, there was a span of 11 bases. This CDR3 comprises 13 residues. Written as DNA, the CDR3 is TGTGCCACCAGCAGGAGCCAAATAAACGAGCAGTACTTC. Its protein is CATSRSQINEQYF.

This clonotype was seen more than once but under ten times. The chain uses TRBV7-2 and TRBJ2-1, with D unresolved. Trimming removed 1 base from V and 6 bases from J, with 13 bases in between. Germline lookup yields CDR1 SGHTA and CDR2 FQGNSA. The CDR3 has 15 amino acids. CDR3 sequence: CASSLGLGLSNEQFF. The CDR3 coding sequence is TGTGCCAGCAGCTTAGGTTTAGGCCTATCCAATGAGCAGTTCTTC.

CDR3 sequence reads: CASSETVLDGYTF. The CDR3 DNA reads TGTGCCAGCAGTGAGACGGTGCTCGATGGCTACACCTTC. The V gene is TRBV12-3 or TRBV12-4, the J gene TRBJ1-2; unclear D gene. The CDR3 consists of 13 residues. V lost 5 bases, J lost 6 bases, and 13 bases lay in between.

The J gene is TRBJ2-7, the V gene TRBV20-1, with 9 nucleotides matching TRBD2. Germline values: CDR1 DFQATT, CDR2 SNEGSKA (reference sequence). The CDR3 is 15 residues long. The trim removed 3 bases at V and 3 bases at J, leaving 9 bases unmatched. CDR3 sequence: CSASSLAGINYEQYF. CDR3 nucleotide sequence: TGCAGTGCTAGTAGCCTAGCGGGAATAAACTACGAGCAGTACTTC.

The chain carries TRBV11-2 and TRBJ1-6; TRBD1 is a possible D gene (5 bases). V lost 3 bases and J 4 bases, leaving 13 bases between the germline ends. Germline V gene data show CDR1 as SGHAT and CDR2 as FQNNGV. This CDR3 region has 16 residues. The CDR3 DNA reads as TGTGCCAGCAGCTTCCGCGGGGGACGGTATAATTCACCCCTCCACTTT. Its protein product is CASSFRGGRYNSPLHF.

The gene calls are TRBV2 and TRBJ1-2; the D is unclear. The length of the CDR3 is 15 residues. With 2 bases removed from V and 2 bases from J, the gap between germline ends came to 12 bases. The V gene's germline CDR1 is SNHLY and CDR2 FYNNEI. The CDR3: CASSETADPNYGYTF. The CDR3 bases are TGTGCCAGCAGTGAAACGGCAGATCCAAACTATGGCTACACCTTC.